A single sample is the source of the 21 T cell receptor beta chains below, sequenced in a study of T cells in Graves' hyperthyroidism and ophthalmopathy. Amplification targeted TCR beta CDR3 regions from RNA transcripts. First-round RT-PCR targeting the TCR CDR3 was performed with the HTBI primer set. Each CDR3 protein is one row after TCRdb ran MiXCR on the multiplex PCR reads. The data show 550,000 to 600,000 distinct CDR3 sequences, 13% to 15% seen once. Sequencing input: blood. The source is a woman younger than 30 with Graves' ophthalmopathy.

This clonotype was seen repeatedly, ten times or more. This CDR3 is CASRETVTSTDTQYF. The DNA of the CDR3 is TGTGCCAGCAGAGAGACAGTTACTAGCACAGATACGCAGTATTTT. The J gene is TRBJ2-3, the V gene TRBV6-1, with TRBD1 as a possible D gene (5 bases). The CDR3 is 15 residues long. Germline assignment: CDR1 MNHNS and CDR2 SASEGT. The V end lost 6 bases, the J end lost 0 bases, and 13 bases lay between the germline ends.

This clonotype occurred many times. One end of the junction is discordant with germline, which a read error may explain. This chain connects TRBV7-7 to TRBJ2-5; perhaps TRBD2 as D (5 bases). The CDR3 runs 15 residues. Germline CDR1 reads SSHAT; CDR2 reads FNYEAQ (reference sequence). The CDR3 coding sequence is TGTGCTAGCAGCGGCGGGTCGGGGATCCAAGAGACCCAGTACTTC. Translating it yields CASSGGSGIQETQYF.

As for this clonotype: A much larger clonotype is one base distant, so this may be a read error. The V gene is TRBV20-1, the J gene TRBJ2-1; 7 bases align to TRBD2. This CDR3 contains 12 residues. Germline CDR1 DFQATT, CDR2 SNEGSKA (reference sequence). The CDR3 coding sequence is TGCGGTGCTAGATCTCAGGGAGGGTGGCAGTTCTTC. Its protein product is CGARSQGGWQFF.

The rearrangement joins TRBV7-9 to TRBJ1-1, with 7 bases lining up with TRBD1. CDR1 and CDR2 from the germline V gene are SEHNR and FQNEAQ (reference sequence). The CDR3 consists of 15 residues. V shed 5 bases, J shed 3 bases, and the junction held 9 bases outside the gene matches. The CDR3 sequence is CASSPHRGRYTEAFF. For the CDR3, the DNA is TGTGCCAGCAGCCCACACAGGGGAAGGTACACTGAAGCTTTCTTT.

This clonotype was detected many times. The chain joins TRBV13 to TRBJ2-1; 11 bases map to TRBD2. Germline CDR1 and CDR2: PRHDT and FYEKMQ (reference sequence). Trimming cost V 7 bases and J 9 bases; bases outside gene matches: 5. The CDR3 runs 13 residues. CDR3 region: CASKLAGEGEQFF. The CDR3 coding sequence is TGTGCCAGCAAACTAGCGGGAGAAGGTGAGCAGTTCTTC. Together with reference TRBV13 and TRBJ2-1, the CDR3 gives the full variable domain: AAGVIQSPRHLIKEKRETATLKCYPIPRHDTVYWYQQGPGQDPQFLISFYEKMQSDKGSIPDRFSAQQFSDYHSELNMSSLELGDSALYFCASKLAGEGEQFFGPGTRLTVL.

The rearrangement uses TRBV11-2 and TRBJ1-3, with D possibly being TRBD1 (6 bases). Germline V lookup: CDR1 SGHAT, CDR2 FQNNGV. V lost 2 bases and J 0 bases, leaving 11 bases between the germline ends. CDR3 length equals 16 residues. In DNA, the CDR3 is TGTGCCAGCAGCTTACGGGGGGCAATCTCTGGAAACACCATATATTTT. This translates into CASSLRGAISGNTIYF.

This clonotype occurred many times. DNA of the CDR3: TGTGCCTGGAGTGTAGGGGGTTACTATGGCTACACCTTC. Translated: CAWSVGGYYGYTF. The chain joins TRBV30 to TRBJ1-2; D is possibly TRBD1 (6 bases). Per germline, CDR1 GTSNPN and CDR2 SVGIG (reference sequence). CDR3 length: 13 residues. Trimming pared 0 bases from V and 3 bases from J, leaving 8 bases between.

This clonotype was recorded at least ten times. V gene TRBV11-1 combines with J gene TRBJ2-7, with 11 bases matching TRBD2. The CDR3 length is 15 residues. The junction had 8 bases not matched to a gene; V was cut back by 5 bases and J by 5 bases. Germline lookup yields CDR1 SGHAT and CDR2 FQDESV (reference sequence). The CDR3 here is CASSPRTSGFHEQYF. Here the CDR3 DNA reads TGTGCCAGCAGCCCTCGGACTAGCGGGTTCCACGAGCAGTACTTC.

This clonotype was seen at least ten times. The V and J genes are TRBV2 and TRBJ2-7, with unresolved D. The CDR3 extends over 12 amino acids. CDR1 is SNHLY, CDR2 FYNNEI, per germline. V lost 6 bases and J 6 bases, leaving 12 bases between the germline ends. CDR3 sequence (DNA): TGTGCCAGCAGCGACGAGTCATCCGAGCAGTACTTC. Its translation is CASSDESSEQYF.

At least ten counts were recorded for this clonotype. CDR3 residues: CASSLIRGGGGGYTF. The CDR3 nucleotides read TGTGCCAGCAGTTTGATAAGGGGGGGGGGAGGTGGCTACACCTTC. The chain has TRBV12-3 or TRBV12-4 and TRBJ1-2, with a tentative D call TRBD1 (6 bases). The CDR3 has 15 residues. Trimming removed 3 bases from V and 7 bases from J, with 18 bases in between.

The rearrangement links TRBV19 to TRBJ1-1, with a possible D match to TRBD1 (5 bases). Trimming took off 3 bases at V and 6 bases at J, with 14 bases between the two ends. In germline, CDR1 is LNHDA, CDR2 SQIVND (reference sequence). The length of the CDR3 is 14 residues. Here the CDR3 reads CASSILSRGSEAFF. CDR3 nucleotides: TGTGCCAGTAGTATTTTGTCGAGGGGTTCTGAAGCTTTCTTT.

The chain recombines TRBV7-9 with TRBJ2-3, with 8 bases that match TRBD2. V dropped 3 bases and J dropped 2; count of bases not matched to a gene: 13. Germline loops: CDR1 SEHNR, CDR2 FQNEAQ (reference sequence). The CDR3 loop spans 18 amino acids. The CDR3 region is CASSFPDVAGSDTDTQYF. In nucleotides, the CDR3 is TGTGCCAGCAGCTTCCCGGATGTAGCGGGATCCGACACAGATACGCAGTATTTT.

This clonotype was recorded many times. The V gene is TRBV5-8, the J gene TRBJ1-2; D perhaps matches TRBD1 (5 bases). V was trimmed by 4 bases and J by 2 bases, leaving 9 bases between them. The CDR3 consists of 13 residues. Per germline, CDR1 SGHTS and CDR2 YDEGEE. CDR3 nucleotides: TGTGCCAGCAGCATTGACAGAAACTATGGCTACACCTTC. Residues: CASSIDRNYGYTF.

This clonotype was counted ten times or more. The chain recombines TRBV7-2 with TRBJ2-7; D perhaps matches TRBD1 (6 bases). Germline CDR1 is SGHTA and CDR2 is FQGNSA. This CDR3 comprises 18 residues. V lost 0 bases and J 3 bases, leaving 21 bases between the germline ends. This CDR3 is CASSLAGVQAGTSYEQYF. CDR3 sequence (DNA): TGTGCCAGCAGCTTAGCAGGGGTACAGGCTGGGACAAGCTACGAGCAGTACTTC. Together with reference TRBV7-2 and TRBJ2-7, the CDR3 gives the full variable domain: GAGVSQSPSNKVTEKGKDVELRCDPISGHTALYWYRQSLGQGLEFLIYFQGNSAPDKSGLPSDRFSAERTGGSVSTLTIQRTQQEDSAVYLCASSLAGVQAGTSYEQYFGPGTRLTVT.

Ten or more counts support this clonotype. The chain has TRBV28 and TRBJ1-2; maybe TRBD1 (6 bases). Germline V gene sequence: CDR1 MDHEN, CDR2 SYDVKM. This CDR3 contains 17 residues. V was shortened by 1 base and J by 2 bases, with 17 bases between the two germline ends. The CDR3 reads CASSLSTGGLPNYGYTF. In nucleotides, the CDR3 is TGTGCCAGCAGTTTATCGACAGGCGGGCTGCCAAACTATGGCTACACCTTC.

The table lists this clonotype with many counts. The CDR3 DNA sequence: TGTGCCAGCAGTTTACTAGCCACAGATACGCAGTATTTT. The encoded protein is CASSLLATDTQYF. This chain links TRBV12-3 or TRBV12-4 with TRBJ2-3; D is possibly TRBD2 (5 bases). CDR3 length: 13 amino acids. V lost 2 bases, J lost 2 bases, and 5 bases lay in between.

This clonotype came up a few times. V usage is TRBV9 and J usage is TRBJ2-7; D might be TRBD1 (6 bases). CDR1 and CDR2 from the germline V gene are SGDLS and YYNGEE. This CDR3 spans 15 amino acids. V lost 0 bases, J lost 3 bases, and 13 bases lay in between. The CDR3 is CASSVEDRAFYEQYF. In DNA form, the CDR3 reads TGTGCCAGCAGCGTAGAGGACAGAGCCTTCTACGAGCAGTACTTC.

This clonotype was picked up many times. The chain joins TRBV10-3 to TRBJ2-7; no clear D. Germline V gene sequence: CDR1 ENHRY, CDR2 SYGVKD. The V end lost 4 bases, the J end lost 5 bases, and 9 bases lay between the germline ends. CDR3 length: 12 amino acids. The DNA for the CDR3 is TGTGCCATCAGTGGGACCTTAGACGAGCAGTACTTC. This sequence encodes CAISGTLDEQYF.

This clonotype was picked up a small number of times. The chain carries TRBV4-3 and TRBJ1-1, with TRBD1 matching over 8 bases. V dropped 1 base and J dropped 1; count of bases not matched to a gene: 2. The germline V gene encodes CDR1 LGHNA and CDR2 YSLEER. CDR3 length: 15 amino acids. The CDR3 nucleotides are TGCGCCAGCAGCCAAGGCGACAGGGGGAACACTGAAGCTTTCTTT. This gives the protein CASSQGDRGNTEAFF.

This clonotype was recorded many times. The rearrangement links TRBV11-3 to TRBJ2-7, with 8 nucleotides matching TRBD2. The CDR3 has 16 amino acids. Germline V gene lookup returns CDR1 SGHNT and CDR2 YENEEA. With 6 bases clipped from V and 0 bases from J, the junction kept 10 bases outside the gene matches. The DNA of the CDR3 is TGTGCCAGCAGGCTAGTTAGCGGGACTAGCTCCTACGAGCAGTACTTC. This gives the protein CASRLVSGTSSYEQYF. The complete variable domain, with remaining parts taken from reference TRBV11-3 and TRBJ2-7, reads EAGVVQSPRYKIIEKKQPVAFWCNPISGHNTLYWYLQNLGQGPELLIRYENEEAVDDSQLPKDRFSAERLKGVDSTLKIQPAELGDSAVYLCASRLVSGTSSYEQYFGPGTRLTVT.

Many counts were recorded for this clonotype. The chain recombines TRBV12-3 or TRBV12-4 with TRBJ2-3, with TRBD1 identical over 9 bases. The CDR3 extends over 16 amino acids. Germline trimming cut 7 bases from V and 1 base from J; bases unmatched to any gene: 9. DNA of the CDR3: TGTGCCAGCAACTCGGGGACAGGGCTAGGCACAGATACGCAGTATTTT. It encodes CASNSGTGLGTDTQYF.